This T cell receptor (beta chain) stems from a study of blood T cell repertoires in COVID-19. Study-wide background: Sample material is recorded as cDNA or gDNA derived from T cells, B-cell-depleted T cells, or PBMCs.

Generated by immunoSEQ multiplex PCR, the TCRdb table keeps only in-frame clones and is missing some. Of around 170,000 clones detected, approximately 80% appear once; the ten largest clones hold more than 1.5%. CDR3 length: 15 residues. The junction had 12 bases not matched to a gene; V was cut back by 7 bases and J by 5 bases. Germline assignment: CDR1 LNHDA and CDR2 SQIVND (reference sequence). Sequenced: peripheral blood. The TCR originated in a human donor in a cohort sampled during active COVID-19. The chain has TRBV19 and TRBJ2-3; 7 bases align to TRBD2. As DNA, the CDR3 is TGTGCCAGTACCCTTAGCGCGGGAGTCGGAGATACGCAGTATTTT. This sequence encodes CASTLSAGVGDTQYF.